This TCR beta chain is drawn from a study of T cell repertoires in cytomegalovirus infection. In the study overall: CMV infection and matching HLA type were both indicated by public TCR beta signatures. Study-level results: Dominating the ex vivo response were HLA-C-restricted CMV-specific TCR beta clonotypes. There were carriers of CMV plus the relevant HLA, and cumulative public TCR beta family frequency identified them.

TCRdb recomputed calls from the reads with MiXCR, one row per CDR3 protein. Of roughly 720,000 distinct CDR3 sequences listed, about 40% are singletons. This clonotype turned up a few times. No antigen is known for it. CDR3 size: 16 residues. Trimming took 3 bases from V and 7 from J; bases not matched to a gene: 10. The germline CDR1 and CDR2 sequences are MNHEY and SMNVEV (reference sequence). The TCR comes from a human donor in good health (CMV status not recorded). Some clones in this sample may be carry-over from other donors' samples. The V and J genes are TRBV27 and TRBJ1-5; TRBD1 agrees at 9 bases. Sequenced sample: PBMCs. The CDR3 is CASSFTFTGGGQPQHF. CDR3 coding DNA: TGTGCCAGCAGTTTTACCTTTACAGGGGGCGGGCAGCCCCAGCATTTT.